These T cell receptor beta chains were read from a single sample in a study of T and B cells in COVID-19 patients. MiXCR was run by TCRdb on the multiplex PCR reads, yielding one entry per CDR3 protein. This sample carries around 3,400 distinct CDR3 sequences, around 20% of them seen once, and the ten largest clones take approximately 19%. Sequencing was done on a sample of blood. These receptors were obtained from a human donor with active COVID-19. The CDR3 runs from the conserved cysteine through the conserved F or W. The order of the fields is V gene, clone size, J gene, D gene, CDR3 DNA, CDR3 protein. The D gene is left open where the match is weak. Clone size is given for some rows only: seen once, a few or many times, or a class if the clone is expanded.

v_call: TRBV5-5
clone_size: medium-sized
j_call: TRBJ1-6
d_call: TRBD1
cdr3_nt: TGTGCCAGCAGCCTTAACCCTTGGGACAGAAAAAATTCACCCCTCCACTTT
cdr3_aa: CASSLNPWDRKNSPLHF

v_call: TRBV7-2
clone_size: few
j_call: TRBJ1-1
d_call: -
cdr3_nt: TGTGCCAGCAGCTTAAACAGGGAAAACACTGAAGCTTTCTTT
cdr3_aa: CASSLNRENTEAFF

v_call: TRBV2
clone_size: -
j_call: TRBJ1-6
d_call: -
cdr3_nt: TGTGCCAGCAGTTTAGGACAGTCCCTTAATTCACCCCTCCACTTT
cdr3_aa: CASSLGQSLNSPLHF

v_call: TRBV6-5
clone_size: medium-sized
j_call: TRBJ2-1
d_call: -
cdr3_nt: TGTGCCAGCAGTGCTAATACAGGGAGATACAATGAGCAGTTCTTC
cdr3_aa: CASSANTGRYNEQFF

v_call: TRBV11-3
clone_size: medium-sized
j_call: TRBJ1-1
d_call: -
cdr3_nt: TGTGCCAGCAGCAGGGACGAGGGCACTGAAGCTTTCTTT
cdr3_aa: CASSRDEGTEAFF

v_call: TRBV28
clone_size: -
j_call: TRBJ2-1
d_call: -
cdr3_nt: TGTGCCACCGCCCTCCGGGAGCAGTTCTTC
cdr3_aa: CATALREQFF

v_call: TRBV30
clone_size: medium-sized
j_call: TRBJ2-6
d_call: TRBD1
cdr3_nt: TGTGCCTGGAGTCGGGACAGATCACCCTCTGGGGCCAACGTCCTGACTTTC
cdr3_aa: CAWSRDRSPSGANVLTF

v_call: TRBV7-9
clone_size: -
j_call: TRBJ2-3
d_call: -
cdr3_nt: TGTGCCAGCAGCAGACAGATGTCGGGCGCAGATACGCAGTATTTT
cdr3_aa: CASSRQMSGADTQYF

v_call: TRBV7-9
clone_size: -
j_call: TRBJ2-1
d_call: -
cdr3_nt: TGTGCCAGCAGCTTAGAGGCGGGCCAGGGGAATGAGCAGTTCTTC
cdr3_aa: CASSLEAGQGNEQFF

v_call: TRBV19
clone_size: medium-sized
j_call: TRBJ1-2
d_call: -
cdr3_nt: TGTGCCAGTAGTATCCTGGACAGATATGGCTACACCTTC
cdr3_aa: CASSILDRYGYTF

v_call: TRBV18
clone_size: -
j_call: TRBJ2-5
d_call: -
cdr3_nt: TGTGCCAGCTCACCGGCGGGAGAGACCCAGTACTTC
cdr3_aa: CASSPAGETQYF

v_call: TRBV29-1
clone_size: medium-sized
j_call: TRBJ2-1
d_call: TRBD2
cdr3_nt: TGCAGCGTTGAATTTACTAGCGGGGACAATGAGCAGTTCTTC
cdr3_aa: CSVEFTSGDNEQFF

v_call: TRBV5-5
clone_size: medium-sized
j_call: TRBJ2-3
d_call: -
cdr3_nt: TGTGCCAGCAGACAGGGCCCTAATACCGATACGCAGTATTTT
cdr3_aa: CASRQGPNTDTQYF

v_call: TRBV11-3
clone_size: -
j_call: TRBJ2-1
d_call: -
cdr3_nt: TGTGCCAGCAGGCCGGGGGGGACAGGGACCTACAATGAGCAGTTCTTC
cdr3_aa: CASRPGGTGTYNEQFF

v_call: TRBV6-2/TRBV6-3
clone_size: -
j_call: TRBJ2-7
d_call: -
cdr3_nt: TGTGCCAGCAAAAAGGGGGTCGACGAGCAGTACTTC
cdr3_aa: CASKKGVDEQYF

v_call: TRBV29-1
clone_size: -
j_call: TRBJ2-7
d_call: -
cdr3_nt: TGCAGCGTTCCCGGACAGCATAATAGGGCCTACGAGCAGTACTTC
cdr3_aa: CSVPGQHNRAYEQYF

v_call: TRBV11-3
clone_size: -
j_call: TRBJ2-1
d_call: -
cdr3_nt: TGTGCCAGCAGTTCGGGGGGCCCCTACAATGAGCAGTTCTTC
cdr3_aa: CASSSGGPYNEQFF

v_call: TRBV6-2/TRBV6-3
clone_size: medium-sized
j_call: TRBJ2-1
d_call: -
cdr3_nt: TGTGCCAGCAGAACGGACGGCTCCTACAATGAGCAGTTCTTC
cdr3_aa: CASRTDGSYNEQFF

v_call: TRBV5-4
clone_size: medium-sized
j_call: TRBJ1-4
d_call: TRBD1
cdr3_nt: TGTGCCAGCAGCTTGGAGGCAGGGGGGCATGGGACTAATGAAAAACTGTTTTTT
cdr3_aa: CASSLEAGGHGTNEKLFF

v_call: TRBV19
clone_size: medium-sized
j_call: TRBJ1-6
d_call: TRBD1
cdr3_nt: TGTGCCAGTAGTAATGAGCAGGGGGCGCCCTATAATTCACCCCTCCACTTT
cdr3_aa: CASSNEQGAPYNSPLHF

v_call: TRBV5-1
clone_size: -
j_call: TRBJ2-1
d_call: -
cdr3_nt: TGTGCCAGCAGCTTAGGAACTGGGGACAATGGGCAGTTCTTC
cdr3_aa: CASSLGTGDNGQFF

v_call: TRBV13
clone_size: medium-sized
j_call: TRBJ2-1
d_call: -
cdr3_nt: TGTGCCAGCAGCAATAGGGCCTCCGGGGTCGAGCAGTTCTTC
cdr3_aa: CASSNRASGVEQFF

v_call: TRBV20-1
clone_size: -
j_call: TRBJ2-3
d_call: TRBD2
cdr3_nt: TGCAGTGCTAGAGCTCTGGCGGGAGGGCACACAGATACGCAGTATTTT
cdr3_aa: CSARALAGGHTDTQYF

v_call: TRBV7-2
clone_size: -
j_call: TRBJ1-1
d_call: TRBD1
cdr3_nt: TGTGCCAGCAGCTTAGTAGGAGGGGGCGGTGAAGCTTTCTTT
cdr3_aa: CASSLVGGGGEAFF

v_call: TRBV19
clone_size: medium-sized
j_call: TRBJ1-4
d_call: -
cdr3_nt: TGTGCCACCGGGGAGAGCGGGACTAATGAAAAACTGTTTTTT
cdr3_aa: CATGESGTNEKLFF

v_call: TRBV6-1
clone_size: medium-sized
j_call: TRBJ2-1
d_call: -
cdr3_nt: TGTGCCAGCAGGGAGGGCCCCTACTCCTACAATGAGCAGTTCTTC
cdr3_aa: CASREGPYSYNEQFF

v_call: TRBV30
clone_size: medium-sized
j_call: TRBJ2-5
d_call: -
cdr3_nt: TGTGCCTGGTCCAACGACCGGGGGGAGACCCAGTACTTC
cdr3_aa: CAWSNDRGETQYF

v_call: TRBV6-4
clone_size: -
j_call: TRBJ1-6
d_call: -
cdr3_nt: TGTGCCAGCAGTGACTCGGGGGGCAGCAGCTCACCCCTCCACTTT
cdr3_aa: CASSDSGGSSSPLHF

v_call: TRBV5-3
clone_size: few
j_call: TRBJ1-5
d_call: TRBD1
cdr3_nt: TGTGCCAGAAGCTCTCTTGGACAGGGGGCATATCAGCCCCAGCATTTT
cdr3_aa: CARSSLGQGAYQPQHF

v_call: TRBV7-9
clone_size: once
j_call: TRBJ1-5
d_call: -
cdr3_nt: TGTGCCAGCAGCTTAGAGATGCAGGCAGGCGGCGCGCCCCAGCATTTT
cdr3_aa: CASSLEMQAGGAPQHF

v_call: TRBV5-4
clone_size: medium-sized
j_call: TRBJ2-2
d_call: TRBD2
cdr3_nt: TGTGCCAGCAGCTCAGGGGGTAGCGGGAGTTCGTACACCGGGGAGCTGTTTTTT
cdr3_aa: CASSSGGSGSSYTGELFF

v_call: TRBV27
clone_size: medium-sized
j_call: TRBJ2-2
d_call: -
cdr3_nt: TGTGCCAGCAGTTCCGCGACCTTTAACACCGGGGAGCTGTTTTTT
cdr3_aa: CASSSATFNTGELFF

v_call: TRBV6-5
clone_size: medium-sized
j_call: TRBJ2-7
d_call: -
cdr3_nt: TGTGCCAGCAGTTACTCGGGGGAGCAGTACTTC
cdr3_aa: CASSYSGEQYF

v_call: TRBV19
clone_size: -
j_call: TRBJ2-2
d_call: TRBD2
cdr3_nt: TGTGCCAGTAGCTCCGGGACTAGCGGGACCTTGAGCGGGGAGCTGTTTTTT
cdr3_aa: CASSSGTSGTLSGELFF

v_call: TRBV7-6
clone_size: medium-sized
j_call: TRBJ2-2
d_call: TRBD1
cdr3_nt: TGTGCCAGCAGCCCTTCGGGACAGGCCGCGAACACCGGGGAGCTGTTTTTT
cdr3_aa: CASSPSGQAANTGELFF

v_call: TRBV29-1
clone_size: once
j_call: TRBJ2-5
d_call: TRBD2
cdr3_nt: TGCAGCGTGGGATGGGCGGGACTAGCGGGAGTAGAGACCCAGTACTTC
cdr3_aa: CSVGWAGLAGVETQYF

v_call: TRBV6-5
clone_size: medium-sized
j_call: TRBJ1-1
d_call: -
cdr3_nt: TGTGCCAGCAGTTACGGACAGAACACTGAAGCTTTCTTT
cdr3_aa: CASSYGQNTEAFF

v_call: TRBV6-5
clone_size: large
j_call: TRBJ2-3
d_call: -
cdr3_nt: TGTGCCAGCAGTTACTCAACAGCAGATACGCAGTATTTT
cdr3_aa: CASSYSTADTQYF

v_call: TRBV7-2
clone_size: -
j_call: TRBJ1-4
d_call: TRBD1
cdr3_nt: TGTGCCAGCACCAAACAGGGGTGGACTAATGAAAAACTGTTTTTT
cdr3_aa: CASTKQGWTNEKLFF

v_call: TRBV27
clone_size: medium-sized
j_call: TRBJ2-3
d_call: -
cdr3_nt: TGTGCCAGCAGTTACTTGACTAGTTCGGATACGCAGTATTTT
cdr3_aa: CASSYLTSSDTQYF

v_call: TRBV6-1
clone_size: -
j_call: TRBJ2-7
d_call: -
cdr3_nt: TGTGCCAGCAGTCCCTCGGGCAGCTCCTACGAGCAGTACTTC
cdr3_aa: CASSPSGSSYEQYF

v_call: TRBV11-3
clone_size: large
j_call: TRBJ1-1
d_call: -
cdr3_nt: TGTGCCAGCAGCTGGGGCGTTAGCCGCGCAGGAGAAGCTTTCTTT
cdr3_aa: CASSWGVSRAGEAFF

v_call: TRBV27
clone_size: medium-sized
j_call: TRBJ1-5
d_call: TRBD1
cdr3_nt: TGTGCCAGCAGTCCGAAGGCGGACAGGAGCAATCAGCCCCAGCATTTT
cdr3_aa: CASSPKADRSNQPQHF

v_call: TRBV5-1
clone_size: few
j_call: TRBJ2-1
d_call: TRBD2
cdr3_nt: TGCGCCAGCAGCTTGGAGGGACTAGCCAATGAGCAGTTCTTC
cdr3_aa: CASSLEGLANEQFF

v_call: TRBV5-6
clone_size: medium-sized
j_call: TRBJ2-5
d_call: -
cdr3_nt: TGTGCCAGCAGCCCTGGACTGATACAAGAGACCCAGTACTTC
cdr3_aa: CASSPGLIQETQYF

v_call: TRBV11-3
clone_size: few
j_call: TRBJ2-3
d_call: -
cdr3_nt: TGTGCCAGCAGCTTAAACGCCCCGACAGCCACAGATACGCAGTATTTT
cdr3_aa: CASSLNAPTATDTQYF

v_call: TRBV10-3
clone_size: -
j_call: TRBJ2-7
d_call: -
cdr3_nt: TGTGACATCAGTGAGACGGGGAGGCCCTCTACTCTGTACGAGCAGTACTTC
cdr3_aa: CDISETGRPSTLYEQYF

v_call: TRBV14
clone_size: -
j_call: TRBJ1-5
d_call: -
cdr3_nt: TGTGCCAGCAGCCCAGCCGGGACGGTTAGCAATCAGCCCCAGCATTTT
cdr3_aa: CASSPAGTVSNQPQHF

v_call: TRBV2
clone_size: -
j_call: TRBJ1-4
d_call: -
cdr3_nt: TGTGCCAGCAGTCCGCGGACGGTGAATAATGAAAAACTGTTTTTT
cdr3_aa: CASSPRTVNNEKLFF

v_call: TRBV5-6
clone_size: few
j_call: TRBJ1-1
d_call: TRBD1
cdr3_nt: TGTGCCAGCAGCCCCCTAATCGGACAGGGAGCAATGAACACTGAAGCTTTCTTT
cdr3_aa: CASSPLIGQGAMNTEAFF

v_call: TRBV6-2/TRBV6-3
clone_size: medium-sized
j_call: TRBJ2-7
d_call: TRBD1
cdr3_nt: TGTGCCAGCAACCCATGGACAGGGATCGACGAGCAGTACTTC
cdr3_aa: CASNPWTGIDEQYF

v_call: TRBV7-2
clone_size: -
j_call: TRBJ2-3
d_call: -
cdr3_nt: TGTGCCAGCAGCCCCTCATATCGGGAGACAGATACGCAGTATTTT
cdr3_aa: CASSPSYRETDTQYF